A selection of T cell receptor beta chains follows, all from one sample in a study of CD8 T cells in Susac syndrome. TCRdb re-derived calls from the immunoSEQ multiplex PCR reads in MiXCR, one entry per CDR3 protein. The data contain approximately 190,000 distinct CDR3 sequences, around 95% of them singletons. The material sequenced was CD8+ T cells from PBMCs. The origin of the receptors is a human donor with Susac syndrome. Both conserved end residues are part of each CDR3. The D gene is left open where the match is weak. A clone size is listed for some rows: how often the clone was seen (once, few, many), or a class if it is expanded.

J,size,V,D,DNA,CDR3
TRBJ2-2,-,TRBV11-2,-,TGTGCCAGCAGCTCAGTGGAGCTTACCGGGGAGCTGTTTTTT,CASSSVELTGELFF
TRBJ2-3,-,TRBV7-9,-,TGTGCCAGCAGCTCGGGATTACCGCCCAATACGCAGTATTTT,CASSSGLPPNTQYF
TRBJ2-7,few,TRBV9,TRBD1,TGTGCCAGCAGCACCGGGACAGCAAGCTACGAGCAGTACTTC,CASSTGTASYEQYF
TRBJ2-7,-,TRBV30,-,TGTGCCTATGACCGAAGGGAGCAGTACTTC,CAYDRREQYF
TRBJ1-1,-,TRBV7-9,-,TGTGCCAGCAGGGCCAGGGGGAACACTGAAGCTTTCTTT,CASRARGNTEAFF
TRBJ2-3,-,TRBV28,-,TGTGCCAGCAGTTTTCAACTACTGGAGACAGATACGCAGTATTTT,CASSFQLLETDTQYF
TRBJ1-5,-,TRBV19,-,TGTGCCAGTGACGACGGAACAGCTCTCAATCAGCCCCAGCATTTT,CASDDGTALNQPQHF
TRBJ2-1,-,TRBV6-5,TRBD1,TGTGCCAGCAGTTGGATACAGGGGGTGCCGAATGAGCAGTTCTTC,CASSWIQGVPNEQFF
TRBJ2-7,-,TRBV9,-,TGTGCCAGCAGCGTAGATGGAGGCACTTCCTACGAGCAGTACTTC,CASSVDGGTSYEQYF
TRBJ1-2,once,TRBV20-1,TRBD1,TGCAGTGCTAGGACAGGGGACGGCTACACCTTC,CSARTGDGYTF
TRBJ2-7,-,TRBV7-9,TRBD1,TGTGCCAGCAGATCGACAGGGGTGGGCGAGCAGTACTTC,CASRSTGVGEQYF
TRBJ2-1,-,TRBV4-1,-,TGCGCCAGCAGCCGACCGGCGGGAAGGAATGAGCAGTTCTTC,CASSRPAGRNEQFF
TRBJ1-3,-,TRBV6-5,-,TGTGCCAGCAGTTTGCTACCCCCCGGCTCTGGAAACACCATATATTTT,CASSLLPPGSGNTIYF
TRBJ2-7,-,TRBV20-1,-,TGCAGTGCCCCCTTAGGGGGGCTAAGCGAGCAGTACTTC,CSAPLGGLSEQYF
TRBJ2-1,-,TRBV27,TRBD2,TGTGCCAGCAAAACCAGCGGGATCTACAATGAGCAGTTCTTC,CASKTSGIYNEQFF
TRBJ2-2,-,TRBV4-1,TRBD2,TGCGCCAGCAGCCAACCAGGACTAGCGGGAGCTTGGACCGGGGAGCTGTTTTTT,CASSQPGLAGAWTGELFF
TRBJ2-5,-,TRBV25-1,-,TGTGCCAGCAGTGAATCGGACTATCAAGAGACCCAGTACTTC,CASSESDYQETQYF